This T cell receptor beta chain stems from a study of Graves' ophthalmopathy and Graves' hyperthyroidism. Overall study results and limits: In blood appeared most of the expanded thyroid clonotypes whose frequency exceeded 0.001.

Concerning this clonotype: Its cognate antigen is unknown.

Enrollment excluded any patients with other autoimmune diseases, uncontrolled infections, pregnancy or lactation. Amplification targeted the TCR beta CDR3 regions, with RNA transcripts as the source material. After a first-round RT-PCR with HTBI primers, a second-round multiplex PCR was run. TCRdb reprocessed the multiplex PCR reads via MiXCR and lists one record per CDR3 protein. This table holds about 620,000 distinct CDR3 sequences, about a fifth found once. Sequenced sample: peripheral blood. The origin of this receptor is a woman aged 18-30 years with stable Graves' hyperthyroidism. Some clones in this sample may be carry-over from other donors' samples.

Written as DNA, the CDR3 is TGTGCCAGCAGCCTTGAAGAGACTGGCTACACCTTC. Translated, it gives CASSLEETGYTF. The chain uses TRBV7-9 and TRBJ1-2; D unclear. This CDR3 is 12 amino acids long. V shed 5 bases and J shed 7 bases, with 11 bases lying between them. Germline V gene lookup returns CDR1 SEHNR and CDR2 FQNEAQ (reference sequence).